Each of the 27 T cell receptor beta chains below was sequenced from the same sample in a study of cytomegalovirus exposure and HLA in healthy donors. 60 Vbeta and 13 Jbeta primers were used in PCR. Here immunoSEQ multiplex PCR was the method, and the copy in TCRdb shows in-frame clones only, minus some. The sample spans 95,000 to 150,000 clones; the ten largest clones claim 2.5% to 3%. The sequencing input was PBMCs. The receptors stem from a man under 40 in good health and CMV-seronegative.

The chain has TRBV14 and TRBJ2-3, with D hard to call. The CDR3 runs 14 residues. Germline CDR1 is SGHDN and CDR2 is FVKESK. Trimming stripped 0 bases from V and 3 bases from J, with 7 bases between. The CDR3 sequence is CASSQELWTDTQYF. The CDR3, as DNA: TGTGCCAGCAGCCAAGAACTCTGGACAGATACGCAGTATTTT.

The rearrangement uses TRBV7-2 and TRBJ2-6; a weak D match, TRBD1 (6 bases). The V end lost 5 bases, the J end lost 2 bases, and 10 bases lay between the germline ends. The germline gives CDR1 SGHTA, CDR2 FQGNSA. CDR3 length: 15 residues. CDR3 nucleotides: TGTGCCAGCAGCCGCAGGGGTCCTGGGGCCAACGTCCTGACTTTC. Translating it yields CASSRRGPGANVLTF.

The V and J genes are TRBV7-2 and TRBJ2-7, with a tentative D call TRBD1 (5 bases). Germline assignment: CDR1 SGHTA and CDR2 FQGNSA. With 3 bases removed from V and 4 bases from J, the gap between germline ends came to 13 bases. The CDR3 sequence is 14 residues long. The CDR3 here is CASSLMGREYEQYF. The CDR3 bases are TGTGCCAGCAGCTTGATGGGCAGGGAATACGAGCAGTACTTC.

The V gene is TRBV28, the J gene TRBJ1-4; D is ambiguous. The CDR3 has 13 amino acids. V lost 7 bases and J 6 bases, leaving 12 bases between the germline ends. The germline gives CDR1 MDHEN, CDR2 SYDVKM. For the CDR3, the DNA is TGTGCCAGCATGAGTAGGAGGGATGAAAAACTGTTTTTT. Amino acids: CASMSRRDEKLFF.

The chain is built from TRBV4-1 and TRBJ2-7, with D unclear. Trimming shortened V by 1 base and J by 4 bases, and 11 bases separated the two germline ends. The CDR3 extends over 14 amino acids. Germline loops: CDR1 MGHRA, CDR2 YSYEKL. CDR3 amino acids: CASSQVESRYEQYF. The DNA of the CDR3 is TGCGCCAGCAGCCAAGTCGAAAGCCGGTACGAGCAGTACTTC.

The chain recombines TRBV9 with TRBJ2-1, with D maybe TRBD2 (5 bases). The CDR3 covers 14 residues. Deletions cut 1 base from V and 3 bases from J, with 8 bases between. Germline V lookup: CDR1 SGDLS, CDR2 YYNGEE. This chain's CDR3 is CASSVSGYYNEQFF. The CDR3 coding sequence is TGTGCCAGCAGCGTAAGCGGTTACTACAATGAGCAGTTCTTC.

This chain connects TRBV6-1 to TRBJ1-2, with D hard to call. Trimming removed 2 bases from V and 8 bases from J, with 12 bases in between. Germline V gene data show CDR1 as MNHNS and CDR2 as SASEGT. The CDR3 spans 13 residues. The CDR3 coding sequence is TGTGCCAGCAGTGAAATCCCACAGTGGGGCTACACCTTC. Protein product: CASSEIPQWGYTF.

The chain has TRBV29-1 and TRBJ1-2; D is unclear. Germline CDR1 and CDR2: SQVTM and ANQGSEA. The CDR3 spans 13 residues. Trimming pared 3 bases from V and 4 bases from J, leaving 12 bases between. In DNA form, the CDR3 reads TGCAGCGTTGATTCAGGTGGAACCTATGGCTACACCTTC. This translates into CSVDSGGTYGYTF.

The chain recombines TRBV2 with TRBJ2-2, with 10 bases identical to TRBD2. The V gene end was trimmed by 5 bases and the J gene end by 4 bases; junction bases not matched to a gene: 4. The CDR3 consists of 15 residues. Germline assignment: CDR1 SNHLY and CDR2 FYNNEI. CDR3 nucleotides: TGTGCCAGCAGTTCGGGACTAGCGCCCACCGGGGAGCTGTTTTTT. Protein product: CASSSGLAPTGELFF.

V is TRBV25-1 and J is TRBJ2-7; tentatively, D is TRBD2 (5 bases). The V and J ends lost 3 bases and 4 bases respectively, with 16 bases between them. The CDR3 extends over 15 amino acids. CDR1 and CDR2 from the germline V gene are MGHDK and SYGVNS. For the CDR3, the DNA is TGTGCCAGCAGTGAGGCGGACGAGCCGGGGTACGAGCAGTACTTC. The encoded protein is CASSEADEPGYEQYF.

This chain joins TRBV28 and TRBJ2-7; D is perhaps TRBD1 (6 bases). The CDR3 covers 13 residues. The V end was cut by 6 bases, the J end by 0 bases, with 9 bases between. In germline, CDR1 is MDHEN, CDR2 SYDVKM. As DNA, the CDR3 is TGTGCCAGCAGCCGGACAGTCTCCTACGAGCAGTACTTC. It is translated as CASSRTVSYEQYF. Full variable domain (missing parts from reference TRBV28 and TRBJ2-7): DVKVTQSSRYLVKRTGEKVFLECVQDMDHENMFWYRQDPGLGLRLIYFSYDVKMKEKGDIPEGYSVSREKKERFSLILESASTNQTSMYLCASSRTVSYEQYFGPGTRLTVT.

J is TRBJ1-2 and V is TRBV6-1; D is undetermined. The CDR3 has 15 amino acids. The germline CDR1 and CDR2 sequences are MNHNS and SASEGT. The V end lost 4 bases, the J end lost 3 bases, and 15 bases lay between the germline ends. The CDR3 sequence is CASSGGSTRDYGYTF. The CDR3 bases are TGTGCCAGCAGTGGGGGATCTACTAGGGACTATGGCTACACCTTC.

This chain links TRBV28 with TRBJ2-5, with 9 nucleotides matching TRBD1. This CDR3 has 16 residues. Trimming removed 2 bases from V and 5 bases from J; junction bases left unmatched: 9. Germline-derived CDR1 and CDR2 are MDHEN and SYDVKM. The CDR3 spells CASSLLPTGGMETQYF. CDR3 nucleotides: TGTGCCAGCAGTTTACTACCGACAGGGGGTATGGAGACCCAGTACTTC.

The J gene is TRBJ2-1, the V gene TRBV4-1; 7 nucleotides agree with TRBD1. This CDR3 is built from 18 residues. Per the germline V gene, CDR1 is MGHRA and CDR2 is YSYEKL. V gave up 0 bases and J gave up 1 base; unmatched junction bases: 9. CDR3 bases: TGCGCCAGCAGCCAAGAAGGCACCGGGACAGCTTCCTACAATGAGCAGTTCTTC. Translation gives CASSQEGTGTASYNEQFF.

The V call is TRBV7-2, the J call TRBJ2-1, with 8 bases lining up with TRBD2. This CDR3 is built from 15 residues. Per germline, CDR1 SGHTA and CDR2 FQGNSA. The ends lost 0 bases at V and 2 bases at J; junction bases unmatched: 0. This chain's CDR3 is CASSLAAGAYNEQFF. The CDR3, as DNA: TGTGCCAGCAGCTTAGCAGCGGGAGCCTACAATGAGCAGTTCTTC.

The chain has TRBV28 and TRBJ1-1, with TRBD1 matching 8 bases. V lost 3 bases to trimming and J lost 0 bases; unmatched junction nucleotides: 6. Germline assignment: CDR1 MDHEN and CDR2 SYDVKM. The CDR3 is 16 amino acids. The CDR3 loop is CASSFTGTGMNTEAFF. Here the CDR3 DNA reads TGTGCCAGCAGTTTCACCGGGACAGGAATGAACACTGAAGCTTTCTTT.

The rearrangement uses TRBV6-1 and TRBJ1-5; D is unresolved. This CDR3 contains 15 residues. Germline V gene sequence: CDR1 MNHNS, CDR2 SASEGT. V was cut by 4 bases and J by 0 bases, with 10 bases left in between. In nucleotides, the CDR3 is TGTGCCAGCAGTGGCCAAATCTATAGCAATCAGCCCCAGCATTTT. Its protein product is CASSGQIYSNQPQHF.

V is TRBV18 and J is TRBJ1-5, with a weak D call TRBD1 (5 bases). In germline, CDR1 is KGHSH, CDR2 LQKENI. V shed 4 bases and J shed 7 bases, with 17 bases lying between them. The CDR3 contains 15 residues. Here the CDR3 reads CASSQDGGREQPQHF. The CDR3 DNA reads TGTGCCAGCTCACAGGACGGGGGGAGAGAGCAGCCCCAGCATTTT. The full variable domain, in which reference TRBV18 and TRBJ1-5 provide the parts outside the CDR3, is NAGVMQNPRHLVRRRGQEARLRCSPMKGHSHVYWYRQLPEEGLKFMVYLQKENIIDESGMPKERFSAEFPKEGPSILRIQQVVRGDSAAYFCASSQDGGREQPQHFGDGTRLSIL.

V is TRBV14 and J is TRBJ1-4; 9 bases align to TRBD1. J was trimmed by 4 bases and V by 4 bases; bases with no gene match: 7. CDR1 is SGHDN and CDR2 is FVKESK in the germline V gene. The CDR3 runs to 16 residues. The CDR3, as DNA: TGTGCCAGCAGCCCGGGGGACAGGGTATATAATGAAAAACTGTTTTTT. Its protein is CASSPGDRVYNEKLFF.

The rearrangement links TRBV10-3 to TRBJ2-2; TRBD1 matches 12 bases. Per the germline V gene, CDR1 is ENHRY and CDR2 is SYGVKD. The CDR3 covers 17 residues. V shed 3 bases and J 5 bases; nucleotides not matched to a gene: 7. CDR3: CAISDSGTGGRTGELFF. In DNA form, the CDR3 reads TGTGCCATCAGTGATTCCGGGACAGGGGGCCGGACCGGGGAGCTGTTTTTT.

The V gene is TRBV19, the J gene TRBJ1-2; 11 bases match TRBD1. With 4 bases clipped from V and 2 bases from J, the junction kept 9 bases outside the gene matches. CDR1 and CDR2 (germline): LNHDA, SQIVND (reference sequence). This CDR3 is 17 amino acids long. The CDR3 DNA sequence: TGTGCCAGTAGTAGGAGGACAGGGGGCTCTTGGAACTATGGCTACACCTTC. It is translated as CASSRRTGGSWNYGYTF.

The rearrangement uses TRBV5-4 and TRBJ2-7, with 12 nucleotides matching TRBD1. The CDR3 runs 16 residues. CDR1 SGHNT and CDR2 YYREEE come from the germline V gene (reference sequence). J lost 5 bases, V lost 3 bases, and 9 bases had no gene match. The CDR3: CASSSLTGTGGDEQYF. CDR3 sequence (DNA): TGTGCCAGCAGCTCGTTAACCGGGACAGGGGGCGACGAGCAGTACTTC.

The CDR3 loop is CASSDEARANTEAFF. DNA of the CDR3: TGTGCCAGCAGCGACGAGGCCAGGGCGAACACTGAAGCTTTCTTT. The V call is TRBV7-9, the J call TRBJ1-1; weak D call: TRBD1 (5 bases). Germline V lookup: CDR1 SEHNR, CDR2 FQNEAQ (reference sequence). CDR3 length: 15 amino acids. Trimming cost V 5 bases and J 1 base, with 14 bases left between them. Drawing the rest from reference TRBV7-9 and TRBJ1-1, the complete variable domain is DTGVSQNPRHKITKRGQNVTFRCDPISEHNRLYWYRQTLGQGPEFLTYFQNEAQLEKSRLLSDRFSAERPKGSFSTLEIQRTEQGDSAMYLCASSDEARANTEAFFGQGTRLTVV.

The chain combines TRBV28 with TRBJ1-2, with D unresolved. The germline V gene encodes CDR1 MDHEN and CDR2 SYDVKM. This CDR3 is built from 12 residues. Trimming removed 3 bases at V and 8 bases at J, with 10 bases between. CDR3 residues: CASSFLGGGYTF. DNA for the CDR3: TGTGCCAGCAGTTTCCTAGGAGGCGGCTACACCTTC.

This chain's CDR3 is CASSYGASGSGEQFF. The CDR3 bases are TGTGCCAGCAGTTACGGAGCTAGCGGGAGTGGTGAGCAGTTCTTC. J is TRBJ2-1 and V is TRBV6-6; 10 bases are shared with TRBD2. This CDR3 spans 15 amino acids. With 2 bases clipped from V and 9 bases from J, the junction kept 7 bases outside the gene matches. Germline assignment: CDR1 MNHNY and CDR2 SVGAGI (reference sequence).

The CDR3 DNA reads TGTGCCAGTAGTATCGGCGGAGGACCAATCACCGGGGAGCTGTTTTTT. Translating it yields CASSIGGGPITGELFF. The chain links TRBV19 to TRBJ2-2; D perhaps matches TRBD2 (5 bases). There are 16 residues in the CDR3. Germline V CDR1 and CDR2: LNHDA, SQIVND (reference sequence). Trimming pared 3 bases from V and 4 bases from J, leaving 15 bases between.

The chain carries TRBV5-4 and TRBJ1-3; D remains ambiguous. Trimming cost V 3 bases and J 8 bases, with 18 bases left between them. Per the germline V gene, CDR1 is SGHNT and CDR2 is YYREEE (reference sequence). CDR3 length: 15 amino acids. CDR3 in DNA: TGTGCCAGCAGCTCACAGAGACCGGGCGGGGACACCATATATTTT. It specifies CASSSQRPGGDTIYF.